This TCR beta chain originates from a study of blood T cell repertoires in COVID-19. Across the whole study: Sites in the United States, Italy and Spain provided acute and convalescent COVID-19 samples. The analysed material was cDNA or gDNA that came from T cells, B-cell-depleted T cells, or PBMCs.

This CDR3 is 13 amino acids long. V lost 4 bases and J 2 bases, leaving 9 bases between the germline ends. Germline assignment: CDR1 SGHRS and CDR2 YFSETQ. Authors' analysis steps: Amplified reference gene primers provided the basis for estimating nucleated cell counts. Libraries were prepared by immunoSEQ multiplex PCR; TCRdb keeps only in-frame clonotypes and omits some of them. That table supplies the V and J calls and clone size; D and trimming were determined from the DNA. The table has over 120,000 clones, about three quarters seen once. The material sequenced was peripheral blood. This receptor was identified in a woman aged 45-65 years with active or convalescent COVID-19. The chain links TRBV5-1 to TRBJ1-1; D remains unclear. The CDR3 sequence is CASSPDSNTEAFF. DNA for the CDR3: TGCGCCAGCAGCCCGGACTCTAACACTGAAGCTTTCTTT.